One sample yielded the 27 T cell receptor beta chains listed below, sequenced in a study of blood T cell repertoires in COVID-19. Produced via immunoSEQ multiplex PCR; TCRdb's table is partial and in-frame only. The sample comprises just over 90,000 clones, approximately 86% of which are singletons, and roughly a sixth rests with the top ten. The sequenced sample consisted of peripheral blood. These receptors were taken from a woman over 75 with acute or convalescent COVID-19.

The chain recombines TRBV5-1 with TRBJ2-5; perhaps TRBD1 as D (6 bases). The CDR3 is made up of 16 amino acids. The germline V gene encodes CDR1 SGHRS and CDR2 YFSETQ. Deletions cut 0 bases from V and 2 bases from J, with 14 bases between. The CDR3 bases are TGCGCCAGCAGCTTGGCCGGGGTGACAGGTCAAGAGACCCAGTACTTC. This sequence encodes CASSLAGVTGQETQYF.

The J gene is TRBJ1-4, the V gene TRBV30; the D is unclear. Per germline, CDR1 GTSNPN and CDR2 SVGIG (reference sequence). Deletions cut 6 bases from V and 5 bases from J, with 13 bases between. The CDR3 runs to 13 residues. This chain's CDR3 is CACAFGVNEKLFF. CDR3 sequence (DNA): TGTGCCTGCGCTTTCGGGGTCAATGAAAAACTGTTTTTT.

CDR3 sequence reads: CASSLTMPGRTIYEQYF. The CDR3 nucleotides are TGCGCCAGCAGCTTAACAATGCCGGGACGGACTATCTACGAGCAGTACTTC. This chain joins TRBV5-1 and TRBJ2-7; possibly TRBD2 for D (6 bases). V gave up 2 bases and J gave up 3 bases, with 21 bases separating them. CDR1 SGHRS and CDR2 YFSETQ come from the germline V gene. This CDR3 has 17 amino acids.

The chain joins TRBV7-9 to TRBJ1-2, with D unresolved. This CDR3 comprises 15 residues. Trimming removed 7 bases at V and 3 bases at J, with 18 bases between. The germline V gene encodes CDR1 SEHNR and CDR2 FQNEAQ (reference sequence). CDR3 coding DNA: TGTGCCAGCACCTTTCCATCAGGCGGGGACTATGGCTACACCTTC. Amino acids: CASTFPSGGDYGYTF.

A note on this clone: At one boundary the junction diverges from the germline segment, which might be a read error. The CDR3 coding sequence is TGTGCTAGCAGCTTAGATAGTTGGACAGGGGGCTATGGCTACACCTTC. This encodes CASSLDSWTGGYGYTF. The rearrangement joins TRBV7-7 to TRBJ1-2; 10 nucleotides match TRBD1. CDR1 and CDR2 from the germline V gene are SSHAT and FNYEAQ (reference sequence). This CDR3 spans 16 amino acids.

This chain joins TRBV6-5 and TRBJ2-7; D is perhaps TRBD1 (5 bases). The CDR3 consists of 13 residues. Germline CDR1 is MNHEY and CDR2 is SVGAGI. Trimming shortened V by 3 bases and J by 3 bases, and 9 bases separated the two germline ends. The CDR3 sequence: CASSYSGYYEQYF. As DNA, the CDR3 is TGTGCCAGCAGTTATTCAGGGTACTACGAGCAGTACTTC.

J is TRBJ2-5 and V is TRBV5-8; possibly TRBD1 for D (6 bases). This CDR3 is built from 16 residues. Germline assignment: CDR1 SGHTS and CDR2 YDEGEE. V lost 3 bases, J lost 2 bases, and 17 bases lay in between. Here the CDR3 DNA reads TGTGCCAGCAGCTCGGGCAGGTCAAGGGGGCAAGAGACCCAGTACTTC. Translation: CASSSGRSRGQETQYF.

This sequence joins TRBV5-5 and TRBJ1-2, with D possibly TRBD1 on 6 matching bases. Germline V gene data show CDR1 as SGHKS and CDR2 as YYEKEE (reference sequence). The CDR3 extends over 14 amino acids. The V and J ends lost 4 bases and 8 bases respectively, with 18 bases between them. The CDR3 region is CASSLTQTGKGYTF. The CDR3 nucleotides read TGTGCCAGCAGCCTAACCCAAACAGGGAAAGGCTACACCTTC. The entire variable domain, with the rest obtained from reference TRBV5-5 and TRBJ1-2, is as follows: DAGVTQSPTHLIKTRGQQVTLRCSPISGHKSVSWYQQVLGQGPQFIFQYYEKEERGRGNFPDRFSARQFPNYSSELNVNALLLGDSALYLCASSLTQTGKGYTFGSGTRLTVV.

V is TRBV5-6 and J is TRBJ1-3; the D is unclear. This CDR3 is 14 amino acids long. The V end was cut by 0 bases, the J end by 6 bases, with 10 bases between. Per germline, CDR1 SGHDT and CDR2 YYEEEE. CDR3 DNA: TGTGCCAGCAGCTTGGCCTTGGGAGCAAACACCATATATTTT. It codes for CASSLALGANTIYF.

J is TRBJ2-1 and V is TRBV12-3 or TRBV12-4; 9 nucleotides align to TRBD2. This CDR3 is built from 13 residues. The V gene end was trimmed by 3 bases and the J gene end by 12 bases; junction bases not matched to a gene: 6. CDR3 protein: CASSFALAGRQFF. Here the CDR3 DNA reads TGTGCCAGCAGTTTTGCGCTAGCGGGGCGGCAGTTCTTC.

This clone appeared a single time. The chain is built from TRBV5-1 and TRBJ2-7; 7 bases are shared with TRBD1. The CDR3 runs to 15 residues. Germline-derived CDR1 and CDR2 are SGHRS and YFSETQ. The V gene end was trimmed by 4 bases and the J gene end by 0 bases; junction bases not matched to a gene: 7. CDR3 residues: CASSTGTVRSYEQYF. The DNA of the CDR3 is TGCGCCAGCAGCACGGGGACAGTCCGCTCCTACGAGCAGTACTTC.

The rearrangement joins TRBV28 to TRBJ2-7; 7 nucleotides line up with TRBD2. V lost 5 bases and J lost 3; bases outside the gene matches: 7. The length of the CDR3 is 14 residues. Germline V gene lookup returns CDR1 MDHEN and CDR2 SYDVKM. CDR3 DNA: TGTGCCAGCAGTCCCGGGGCTAGCGGCTACGAGCAGTACTTC. Translated: CASSPGASGYEQYF.

DNA for the CDR3: TGCAGCGGGGGACGGGGAGGAGAGACCCAGTACTTC. It is translated as CSGGRGGETQYF. This rearrangement joins TRBV29-1 to TRBJ2-5; a weak D match, TRBD2 (6 bases). The V end lost 7 bases, the J end lost 4 bases, and 13 bases lay between the germline ends. The length of the CDR3 is 12 residues. Germline V CDR1 and CDR2: SQVTM, ANQGSEA.

The rearrangement uses TRBV19 and TRBJ1-6, with D possibly being TRBD1 (6 bases). The CDR3 has 15 amino acids. The V end lost 1 base, the J end lost 5 bases, and 9 bases lay between the germline ends. CDR1 LNHDA and CDR2 SQIVND come from the germline V gene (reference sequence). CDR3 in amino acids: CASSIAGANNSPLHF. The CDR3 DNA is TGTGCCAGTAGTATAGCAGGGGCGAATAATTCACCCCTCCACTTT.

V gene TRBV7-2 combines with J gene TRBJ2-7; 8 bases align to TRBD1. J was trimmed by 2 bases and V by 5 bases; bases with no gene match: 5. Looked up from germline, CDR1 is SGHTA and CDR2 is FQGNSA. The CDR3 is 14 residues long. The CDR3 sequence: CASSADRGPYEQYF. CDR3 sequence (DNA): TGTGCCAGCAGCGCTGACAGGGGCCCCTACGAGCAGTACTTC.

This clone has just a few counts. This chain uses TRBV27 with TRBJ1-5; TRBD1 is a possible D gene (5 bases). Looked up from germline, CDR1 is MNHEY and CDR2 is SMNVEV (reference sequence). With 3 bases removed from V and 5 bases from J, the gap between germline ends came to 29 bases. This CDR3 has 20 residues. CDR3 sequence (DNA): TGTGCCAGCAGTTTCCAGGGTTTGGGCCCGGTGGATCAAAGCCATCAGCCCCAGCATTTT. It translates to CASSFQGLGPVDQSHQPQHF.

The genes are TRBV6-5 and TRBJ1-4; possible D gene TRBD1, 5 bases. The CDR3 contains 14 residues. Germline CDR1 MNHEY, CDR2 SVGAGI. V lost 7 bases and J 10 bases, leaving 19 bases between the germline ends. The DNA of the CDR3 is TGTGCCAGCAATATACGGGGGGAGATACGAAAACTGTTTTTT. Amino acid sequence: CASNIRGEIRKLFF.

V usage is TRBV10-3 and J usage is TRBJ1-2, with 8 positions matching TRBD1. The CDR3 is 14 residues long. V dropped 7 bases and J dropped 7; count of bases not matched to a gene: 11. CDR1 and CDR2 (germline): ENHRY, SYGVKD. CDR3 coding DNA: TGTGCCATCACCCCCGGGCAGGGGGCCGGTGGCTACACCTTC. Translating it yields CAITPGQGAGGYTF.

The V and J genes are TRBV4-1 and TRBJ1-2; TRBD1 matches 7 bases. This CDR3 comprises 18 residues. The V gene's germline CDR1 is MGHRA and CDR2 YSYEKL. V shed 8 bases, J shed 6 bases, and the junction held 24 bases outside the gene matches. CDR3: CASQSGQVGTTRNDGYTF. The DNA of the CDR3 is TGCGCCAGCCAGTCCGGACAGGTGGGGACAACGAGGAACGATGGCTACACCTTC.

As DNA, the CDR3 is TGTGCCAGCAGTGAGAGTAGGGGGTATAATTCACCCCTCCACTTT. As protein: CASSESRGYNSPLHF. J is TRBJ1-6 and V is TRBV2; D may be TRBD1 (6 bases). CDR1 is SNHLY, CDR2 FYNNEI, per germline. This CDR3 region has 15 residues. Trimming left V 3 bases short and J 4 bases short, with 10 bases between.

This clone was seen once. This chain joins TRBV6-2 or TRBV6-3 and TRBJ2-1, with 9 bases identical to TRBD2. Germline CDR1 reads MNHEY; CDR2 reads SVGEGT. This CDR3 region has 14 residues. V gave up 2 bases and J gave up 10 bases; unmatched junction bases: 6. DNA of the CDR3: TGTGCCAGCAGTTACGTAGCGGGGGTGGGGGAGCAGTTCTTC. Translating gives CASSYVAGVGEQFF.

V is TRBV6-5 and J is TRBJ1-2; D unresolved. Per germline, CDR1 MNHEY and CDR2 SVGAGI. CDR3 length equals 15 residues. V lost 4 bases and J 4 bases, leaving 16 bases between the germline ends. The CDR3 nucleotides read TGTGCCAGCAGTTCCCCGTGGAGGAAGAGCTATGGCTACACCTTC. The encoded protein is CASSSPWRKSYGYTF.

The J gene is TRBJ2-5, the V gene TRBV1; the DNA was not used to check the table's D call, TRBD2. TRBV1 represents a pseudogene. The CDR3 extends over 16 amino acids. The CDR3 nucleotides read TGCACCAGCAGCCCGCCAGGCCGGGAACTCCAAGAGACCCAGTACTTC. Amino acids: CTSSPPGRELQETQYF.

This clone was found once. The J gene is TRBJ2-3, the V gene TRBV10-3; D is possibly TRBD2 (6 bases). Deletions cut 4 bases from V and 2 bases from J, with 10 bases between. This CDR3 is built from 14 residues. Germline V gene lookup returns CDR1 ENHRY and CDR2 SYGVKD. CDR3 bases: TGTGCCATCAGTGTGCGGGGTGACACAGATACGCAGTATTTT. The encoded protein is CAISVRGDTDTQYF.

This sequence joins TRBV7-3 and TRBJ2-1, with D possibly matching TRBD1 (6 bases). Germline assignment: CDR1 SGHTA and CDR2 FQGTGA. V was shortened by 1 base and J by 6 bases, with 10 bases between the two germline ends. The CDR3 runs to 14 residues. Here the CDR3 DNA reads TGTGCCAGCAGCTTAATGGGGGCAGCCAATGAGCAGTTCTTC. It encodes CASSLMGAANEQFF.

The chain joins TRBV5-1 to TRBJ2-7; 8 positions match TRBD1. The length of the CDR3 is 14 residues. J was trimmed by 0 bases and V by 5 bases; bases with no gene match: 4. Germline CDR1 SGHRS, CDR2 YFSETQ. In nucleotides, the CDR3 is TGCGCCAGCAGACCAACAGGGGGCTCCTACGAGCAGTACTTC. As protein: CASRPTGGSYEQYF. Full variable domain (missing parts from reference TRBV5-1 and TRBJ2-7): KAGVTQTPRYLIKTRGQQVTLSCSPISGHRSVSWYQQTPGQGLQFLFEYFSETQRNKGNFPGRFSGRQFSNSRSEMNVSTLELGDSALYLCASRPTGGSYEQYFGPGTRLTVT.

This clone is deemed medium-sized. The rearrangement joins TRBV19 to TRBJ2-1, with 9 nucleotides matching TRBD2. The germline CDR1 and CDR2 sequences are LNHDA and SQIVND (reference sequence). This CDR3 comprises 14 residues. The J segment lost 8 bases and the V segment lost 5 bases, leaving 7 bases of the junction unmatched. The CDR3 region is CASSLGLALDEQFF. In DNA form, the CDR3 reads TGTGCCAGTAGTCTGGGACTAGCACTTGATGAGCAGTTCTTC. Filled out from reference TRBV19 and TRBJ2-1, the complete variable domain reads DGGITQSPKYLFRKEGQNVTLSCEQNLNHDAMYWYRQDPGQGLRLIYYSQIVNDFQKGDIAEGYSVSREKKESFPLTVTSAQKNPTAFYLCASSLGLALDEQFFGPGTRLTVL.